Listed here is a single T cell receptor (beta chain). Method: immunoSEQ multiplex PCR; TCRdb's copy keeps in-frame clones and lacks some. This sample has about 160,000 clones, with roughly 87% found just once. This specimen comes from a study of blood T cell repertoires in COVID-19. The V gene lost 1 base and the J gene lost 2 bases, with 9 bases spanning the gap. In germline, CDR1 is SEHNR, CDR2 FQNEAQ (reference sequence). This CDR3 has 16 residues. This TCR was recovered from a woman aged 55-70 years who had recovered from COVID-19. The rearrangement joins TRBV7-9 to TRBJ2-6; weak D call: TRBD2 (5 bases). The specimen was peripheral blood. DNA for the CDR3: TGTGCCAGCAGCTTAGAAATCGGGGCTGGGGCCAACGTCCTGACTTTC. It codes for CASSLEIGAGANVLTF.